A selection of T cell receptor beta chains follows, all from one sample in a study of blood T cells in healthy people across ages. Using its own MiXCR run on the 5' RACE reads, TCRdb lists one record per CDR3 protein. Among around 1,800,000 distinct CDR3 sequences listed, approximately 40% were seen once. Sequenced input: blood. These receptors were taken from a human donor in good health. The CDR3 runs from the conserved cysteine through the conserved F or W. The order of the fields is clone size, D gene, J gene, V gene, CDR3 DNA, CDR3 protein. D genes are given only for firm matches. Expanded clones get a size class; other rows say once, few or many, or leave the size out.

abundance: -
d_gene: -
j_gene: TRBJ1-2
v_gene: TRBV15
CDR3nt: TGTGCCACCAGCAGGGGGTCCGCCTATGGCTACACCTTC
CDR3aa: CATSRGSAYGYTF

abundance: -
d_gene: TRBD1
j_gene: TRBJ2-5
v_gene: TRBV6-6
CDR3nt: TGTGCCAGCAGTTACCGCGGGACAGGGGTGGAGGAGCAGTACTTC
CDR3aa: CASSYRGTGVEEQYF

abundance: -
d_gene: -
j_gene: TRBJ1-5
v_gene: TRBV20-1
CDR3nt: TGCAGTGCTAGAGAGGCAGGGGAGGGTGGCAATCAGCCCCAGCATTTT
CDR3aa: CSAREAGEGGNQPQHF

abundance: few
d_gene: -
j_gene: TRBJ2-5
v_gene: TRBV20-1
CDR3nt: TGCAGTGCCCAGGGGATCGGAGAGACCCAGTACTTC
CDR3aa: CSAQGIGETQYF

abundance: -
d_gene: TRBD2
j_gene: TRBJ2-7
v_gene: TRBV20-1
CDR3nt: TGCAGTGCTAGAGATAGCGGGGGGCACTCCTACGAGCAGTACTTC
CDR3aa: CSARDSGGHSYEQYF

abundance: -
d_gene: TRBD2
j_gene: TRBJ2-5
v_gene: TRBV7-9
CDR3nt: TGTGCCAGCAGCCGACTAGCGGGGGGGCTTGGAGAGACCCAGTACTTC
CDR3aa: CASSRLAGGLGETQYF

abundance: -
d_gene: -
j_gene: TRBJ2-2
v_gene: TRBV12-3/TRBV12-4
CDR3nt: TGTGCCAGCAGTTTCGCTAGCGGGGAGCTGTTTTTT
CDR3aa: CASSFASGELFF

abundance: -
d_gene: -
j_gene: TRBJ2-5
v_gene: TRBV20-1
CDR3nt: TGCAGTGCTGGACGGACTTCCTTCCAAGAGACCCAGTACTTC
CDR3aa: CSAGRTSFQETQYF

abundance: -
d_gene: -
j_gene: TRBJ1-2
v_gene: TRBV29-1
CDR3nt: TGCAGCGTTGAAGGCAAGGAGGATGGCTACACCTTC
CDR3aa: CSVEGKEDGYTF

abundance: -
d_gene: TRBD2
j_gene: TRBJ2-3
v_gene: TRBV7-3
CDR3nt: TGTGCCAGCAGCTTAACTAGCGGGGGGCTTGGCACAGATACGCAGTATTTT
CDR3aa: CASSLTSGGLGTDTQYF

abundance: -
d_gene: -
j_gene: TRBJ1-1
v_gene: TRBV12-3/TRBV12-4
CDR3nt: TGTGCCAGCACCTACATTCGGAACACTGAAGCTTTCTTT
CDR3aa: CASTYIRNTEAFF

abundance: -
d_gene: -
j_gene: TRBJ2-1
v_gene: TRBV28
CDR3nt: TGTGCCAGCAGTTTGACCCTGGTTAGGAGTAATGAGCAGTTCTTC
CDR3aa: CASSLTLVRSNEQFF

abundance: few
d_gene: -
j_gene: TRBJ2-3
v_gene: TRBV5-6
CDR3nt: TGTGCCAGCAGCTTGGTAGTGGCAGCTGCTAGCACAGATACGCAGTATTTT
CDR3aa: CASSLVVAAASTDTQYF

abundance: -
d_gene: -
j_gene: TRBJ1-2
v_gene: TRBV20-1
CDR3nt: TGCAGTGCTAGAGCCCTAGCTAACTATGGCTACACCTTC
CDR3aa: CSARALANYGYTF

abundance: -
d_gene: -
j_gene: TRBJ1-4
v_gene: TRBV7-9
CDR3nt: TGTGCCAGCAGCTCCTCAGCTCCCCTATTTGGTGAAAAACTGTTTTTT
CDR3aa: CASSSSAPLFGEKLFF

abundance: -
d_gene: -
j_gene: TRBJ2-3
v_gene: TRBV6-5
CDR3nt: TGTGCCAGCAGTACCATGGCGGGGGCCACAGATACGCAGTATTTT
CDR3aa: CASSTMAGATDTQYF

abundance: few
d_gene: -
j_gene: TRBJ2-1
v_gene: TRBV6-5
CDR3nt: TGTGCCAGCAGTTACTCGATCGCGGATACTAACAATGAGCAGTTCTTC
CDR3aa: CASSYSIADTNNEQFF

abundance: -
d_gene: TRBD1
j_gene: TRBJ1-2
v_gene: TRBV7-3
CDR3nt: TGTGCCAGCAGCGCAACCGGGACAGGGGGCGCGGCTGATGACTACACCTTC
CDR3aa: CASSATGTGGAADDYTF

abundance: few
d_gene: -
j_gene: TRBJ1-2
v_gene: TRBV4-3
CDR3nt: TGCGCCAGCAGCCAAGAGGGACCTACCGGCGGCTACACCTTC
CDR3aa: CASSQEGPTGGYTF

abundance: few
d_gene: TRBD1
j_gene: TRBJ1-2
v_gene: TRBV29-1
CDR3nt: TGCAGCGTATCAGACAGGGCTGGCTATGGCTACACCTTC
CDR3aa: CSVSDRAGYGYTF

abundance: -
d_gene: TRBD1
j_gene: TRBJ1-2
v_gene: TRBV2
CDR3nt: TGTGCCACCACGACAGGGGGTGGCTACACCTTC
CDR3aa: CATTTGGGYTF

abundance: -
d_gene: -
j_gene: TRBJ1-2
v_gene: TRBV7-2
CDR3nt: TGTGCCAGCAGTTTTACCTACCCCGGGACACACTATGGCTACACCTTC
CDR3aa: CASSFTYPGTHYGYTF

abundance: -
d_gene: -
j_gene: TRBJ1-5
v_gene: TRBV5-1
CDR3nt: TGCGCCAGCAGGGAGTCGGTCAACCGGTCAACCATTGATCAGCCCCAGCATTTT
CDR3aa: CASRESVNRSTIDQPQHF

abundance: -
d_gene: -
j_gene: TRBJ1-1
v_gene: TRBV18
CDR3nt: TGTGCCAGCTCACCACTGGGATTGACTGAAGCTTTCTTT
CDR3aa: CASSPLGLTEAFF

abundance: -
d_gene: -
j_gene: TRBJ2-1
v_gene: TRBV10-3
CDR3nt: TGTGCCATCAGAAGGGGGGACCAATTTAACAATGAGCAGTTCTTC
CDR3aa: CAIRRGDQFNNEQFF

abundance: -
d_gene: -
j_gene: TRBJ2-1
v_gene: TRBV20-1
CDR3nt: TGCAGTGCTAGTCCCGGCAGGGGCGATTACGGTGAGCAGTTCTTC
CDR3aa: CSASPGRGDYGEQFF

abundance: few
d_gene: TRBD1
j_gene: TRBJ1-2
v_gene: TRBV18
CDR3nt: TGTGCCAGCTCACCCTCCGGGACAGGGGGCTACTATGGCTACACCTTC
CDR3aa: CASSPSGTGGYYGYTF

abundance: -
d_gene: -
j_gene: TRBJ2-3
v_gene: TRBV9
CDR3nt: TGTGCCAGCAGCGTGACAGGTTTCACAGATACGCAGTATTTT
CDR3aa: CASSVTGFTDTQYF

abundance: -
d_gene: TRBD1
j_gene: TRBJ1-1
v_gene: TRBV20-1
CDR3nt: TGCAGTGCTACCAGGGGGCGGAACACTGAAGCTTTCTTT
CDR3aa: CSATRGRNTEAFF

abundance: -
d_gene: -
j_gene: TRBJ1-2
v_gene: TRBV6-4
CDR3nt: TGTGCCAGCAGTGAGAGAAGGACTAACTATGGCTACACCTTC
CDR3aa: CASSERRTNYGYTF

abundance: -
d_gene: TRBD1
j_gene: TRBJ2-7
v_gene: TRBV20-1
CDR3nt: TGCAGTGCTAGACCTCCCTTAGGGACAGGGAGGTCCGAGCAGTACTTC
CDR3aa: CSARPPLGTGRSEQYF

abundance: -
d_gene: -
j_gene: TRBJ2-3
v_gene: TRBV9
CDR3nt: TGTGCCAGCAGCGTAGGGGCTGGATTACCTGATACGCAGTATTTT
CDR3aa: CASSVGAGLPDTQYF

abundance: few
d_gene: -
j_gene: TRBJ2-7
v_gene: TRBV6-2/TRBV6-3
CDR3nt: TGTGCCAGCAGCCCAGGGGTAATATACTACGAGCAGTACTTC
CDR3aa: CASSPGVIYYEQYF

abundance: -
d_gene: -
j_gene: TRBJ2-7
v_gene: TRBV18
CDR3nt: TGTGCCAGCTCACCCACCTGGCAGAGCTCCTACGAGCAGTACTTC
CDR3aa: CASSPTWQSSYEQYF

abundance: few
d_gene: TRBD2
j_gene: TRBJ2-3
v_gene: TRBV15
CDR3nt: TGTGCCACCAGCAACGGACTAGCGGGGTTCACAGATACGCAGTATTTT
CDR3aa: CATSNGLAGFTDTQYF

abundance: few
d_gene: -
j_gene: TRBJ2-3
v_gene: TRBV20-1
CDR3nt: TGCAGTGCTAGAGATGGGCGGGGCCCCACAGATACGCAGTATTTT
CDR3aa: CSARDGRGPTDTQYF